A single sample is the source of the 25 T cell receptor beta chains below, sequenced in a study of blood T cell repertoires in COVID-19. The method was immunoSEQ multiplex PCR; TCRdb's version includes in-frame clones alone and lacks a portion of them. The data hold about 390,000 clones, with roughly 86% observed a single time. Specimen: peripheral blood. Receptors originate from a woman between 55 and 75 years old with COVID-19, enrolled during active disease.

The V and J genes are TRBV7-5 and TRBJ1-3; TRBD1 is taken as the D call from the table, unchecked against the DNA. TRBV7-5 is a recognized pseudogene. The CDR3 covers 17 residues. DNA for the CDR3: TGTGTCAGAAGCTTAACGACAGGGAATAGCTCTGGAAACACCATATATTTT. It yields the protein CVRSLTTGNSSGNTIYF.

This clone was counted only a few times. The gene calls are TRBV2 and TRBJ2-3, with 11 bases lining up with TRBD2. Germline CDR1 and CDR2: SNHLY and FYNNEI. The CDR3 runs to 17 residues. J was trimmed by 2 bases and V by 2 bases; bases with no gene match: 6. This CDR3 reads CASSETPLAGVTDTQYF. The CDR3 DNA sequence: TGTGCCAGCAGTGAAACCCCACTAGCGGGGGTCACAGATACGCAGTATTTT.

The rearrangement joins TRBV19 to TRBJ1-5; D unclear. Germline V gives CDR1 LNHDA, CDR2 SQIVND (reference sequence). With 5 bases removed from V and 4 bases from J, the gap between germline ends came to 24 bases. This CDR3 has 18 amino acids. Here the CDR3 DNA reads TGTGCCAGTAGTCCTAAAGGCCTCCCGGGAGGAAGGAATCAGCCCCAGCATTTT. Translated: CASSPKGLPGGRNQPQHF.

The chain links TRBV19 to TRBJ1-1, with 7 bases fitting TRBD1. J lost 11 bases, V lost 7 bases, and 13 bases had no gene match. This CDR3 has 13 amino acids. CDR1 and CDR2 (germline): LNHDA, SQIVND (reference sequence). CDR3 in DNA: TGTGCCAGTACCCCCGCGACAGGGCCATGGGCTTTCTTT. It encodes CASTPATGPWAFF.

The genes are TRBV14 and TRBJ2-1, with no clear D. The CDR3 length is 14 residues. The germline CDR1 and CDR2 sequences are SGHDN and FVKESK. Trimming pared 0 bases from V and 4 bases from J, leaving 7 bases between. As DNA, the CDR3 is TGTGCCAGCAGCCAAGACGGTTTTTACAATGAGCAGTTCTTC. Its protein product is CASSQDGFYNEQFF.

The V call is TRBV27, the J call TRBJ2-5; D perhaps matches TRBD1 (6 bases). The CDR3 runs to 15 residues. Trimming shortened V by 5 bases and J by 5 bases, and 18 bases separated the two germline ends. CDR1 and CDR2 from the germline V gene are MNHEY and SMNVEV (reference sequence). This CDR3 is CASSRWVSGAETQYF. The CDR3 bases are TGTGCCAGCAGTCGCTGGGTCTCAGGGGCGGAGACCCAGTACTTC.

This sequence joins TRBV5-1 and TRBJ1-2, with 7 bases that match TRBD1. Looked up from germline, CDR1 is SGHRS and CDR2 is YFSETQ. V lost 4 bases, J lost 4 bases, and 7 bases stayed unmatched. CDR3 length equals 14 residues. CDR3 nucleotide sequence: TGCGCCAGCAGCGGGGCCGGGACAGTCTATGGCTACACCTTC. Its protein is CASSGAGTVYGYTF.

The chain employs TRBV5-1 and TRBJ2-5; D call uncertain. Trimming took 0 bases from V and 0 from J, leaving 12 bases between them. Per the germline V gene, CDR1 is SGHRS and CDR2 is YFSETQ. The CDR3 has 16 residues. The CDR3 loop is CASSLGVRSNQETQYF. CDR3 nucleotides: TGCGCCAGCAGCTTGGGCGTCAGGTCGAACCAAGAGACCCAGTACTTC.

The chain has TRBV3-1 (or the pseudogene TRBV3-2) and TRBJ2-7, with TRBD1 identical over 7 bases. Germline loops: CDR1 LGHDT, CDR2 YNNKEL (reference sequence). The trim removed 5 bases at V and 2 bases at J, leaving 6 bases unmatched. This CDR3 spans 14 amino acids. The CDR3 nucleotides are TGTGCCAGCAGCGCCGGGGACAGAACCTACGAGCAGTACTTC. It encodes CASSAGDRTYEQYF.

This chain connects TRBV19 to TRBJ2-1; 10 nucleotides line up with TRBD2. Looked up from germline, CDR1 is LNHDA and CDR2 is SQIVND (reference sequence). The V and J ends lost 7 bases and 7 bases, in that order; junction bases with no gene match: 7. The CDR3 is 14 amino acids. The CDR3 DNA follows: TGTGCCAGTAAAGCTAGCGGGGGATGGAATGAGCAGTTCTTC. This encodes CASKASGGWNEQFF.

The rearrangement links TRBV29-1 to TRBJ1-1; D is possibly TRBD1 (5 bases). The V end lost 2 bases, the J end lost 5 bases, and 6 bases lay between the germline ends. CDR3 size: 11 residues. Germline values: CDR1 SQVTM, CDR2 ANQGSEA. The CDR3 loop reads CSVEQGTEAFF. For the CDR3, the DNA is TGCAGCGTTGAACAGGGAACTGAAGCTTTCTTT.

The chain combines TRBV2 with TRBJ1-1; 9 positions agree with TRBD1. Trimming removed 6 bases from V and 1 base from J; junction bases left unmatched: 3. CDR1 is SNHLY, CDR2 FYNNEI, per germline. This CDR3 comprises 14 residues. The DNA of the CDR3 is TGTGCCAGCAGGAAGGACAGGGGGAACACTGAAGCTTTCTTT. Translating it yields CASRKDRGNTEAFF.

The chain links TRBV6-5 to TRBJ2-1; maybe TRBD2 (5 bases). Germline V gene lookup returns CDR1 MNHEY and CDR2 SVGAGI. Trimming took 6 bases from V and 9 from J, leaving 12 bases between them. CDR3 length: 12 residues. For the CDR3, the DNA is TGTGCCAGCAGGTGGGCTGGAGGTGAGCAGTTCTTC. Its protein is CASRWAGGEQFF.

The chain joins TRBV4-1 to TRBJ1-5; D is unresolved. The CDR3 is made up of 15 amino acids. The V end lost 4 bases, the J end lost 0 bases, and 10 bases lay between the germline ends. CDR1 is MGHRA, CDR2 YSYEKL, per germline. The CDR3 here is CASSPTDYSNQPQHF. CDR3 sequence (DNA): TGCGCCAGCAGCCCGACCGACTATAGCAATCAGCCCCAGCATTTT.

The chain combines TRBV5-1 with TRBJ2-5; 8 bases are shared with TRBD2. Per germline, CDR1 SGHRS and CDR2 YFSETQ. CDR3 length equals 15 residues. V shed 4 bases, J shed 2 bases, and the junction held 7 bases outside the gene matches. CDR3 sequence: CASSVGTSGQETQYF. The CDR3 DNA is TGCGCCAGCAGCGTAGGAACTAGCGGACAAGAGACCCAGTACTTC.

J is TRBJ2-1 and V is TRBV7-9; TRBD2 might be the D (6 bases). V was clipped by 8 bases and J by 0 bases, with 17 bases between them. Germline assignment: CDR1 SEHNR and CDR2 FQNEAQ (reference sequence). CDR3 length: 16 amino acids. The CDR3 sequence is CASVGSGRYSYNEQFF. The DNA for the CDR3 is TGTGCCAGCGTAGGAAGCGGGCGATACTCCTACAATGAGCAGTTCTTC.

DNA for the CDR3: TGTGCCAGTAGCGACCCGGGACAGGTCAATCAGCCCCAGCATTTT. It translates to CASSDPGQVNQPQHF. This rearrangement joins TRBV19 to TRBJ1-5; 8 bases line up with TRBD1. This CDR3 is 15 amino acids long. J gave up 3 bases and V 6 bases, and 7 bases lay outside the gene matches. Germline CDR1 reads LNHDA; CDR2 reads SQIVND (reference sequence). Full variable domain (rest looked up from reference TRBV19 and TRBJ1-5): DGGITQSPKYLFRKEGQNVTLSCEQNLNHDAMYWYRQDPGQGLRLIYYSQIVNDFQKGDIAEGYSVSREKKESFPLTVTSAQKNPTAFYLCASSDPGQVNQPQHFGDGTRLSIL.

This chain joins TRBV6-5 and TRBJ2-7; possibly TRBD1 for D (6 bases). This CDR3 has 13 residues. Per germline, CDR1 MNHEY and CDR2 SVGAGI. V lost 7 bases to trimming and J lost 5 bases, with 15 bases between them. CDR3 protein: CASITGQLHEQYF. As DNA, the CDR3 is TGTGCCAGCATCACCGGACAGCTCCACGAGCAGTACTTC.

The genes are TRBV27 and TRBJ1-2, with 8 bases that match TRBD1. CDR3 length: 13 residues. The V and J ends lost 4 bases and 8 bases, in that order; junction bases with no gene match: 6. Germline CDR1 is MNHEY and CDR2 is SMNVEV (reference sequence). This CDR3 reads CASSSPTGVGYTF. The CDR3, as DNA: TGTGCCAGCAGTTCCCCGACAGGGGTGGGCTACACCTTC.

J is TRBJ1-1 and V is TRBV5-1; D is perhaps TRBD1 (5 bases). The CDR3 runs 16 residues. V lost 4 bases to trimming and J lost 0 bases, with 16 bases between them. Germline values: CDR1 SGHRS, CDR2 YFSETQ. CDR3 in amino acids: CASSPGPLSLNTEAFF. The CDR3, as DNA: TGCGCCAGCAGCCCAGGGCCCTTAAGCCTGAACACTGAAGCTTTCTTT.

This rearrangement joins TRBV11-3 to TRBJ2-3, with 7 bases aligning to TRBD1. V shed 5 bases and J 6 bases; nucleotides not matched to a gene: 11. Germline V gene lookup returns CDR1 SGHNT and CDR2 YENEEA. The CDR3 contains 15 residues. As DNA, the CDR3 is TGTGCCAGCAGCCAAGGGACAGCCTTGGAGGATACGCAGTATTTT. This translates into CASSQGTALEDTQYF.

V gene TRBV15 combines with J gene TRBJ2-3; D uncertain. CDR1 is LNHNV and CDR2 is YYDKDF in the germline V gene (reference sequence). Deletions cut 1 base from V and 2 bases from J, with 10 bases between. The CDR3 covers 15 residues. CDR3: CATSRGGRFTDTQYF. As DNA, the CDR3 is TGTGCCACCAGCAGAGGAGGCAGATTCACAGATACGCAGTATTTT.

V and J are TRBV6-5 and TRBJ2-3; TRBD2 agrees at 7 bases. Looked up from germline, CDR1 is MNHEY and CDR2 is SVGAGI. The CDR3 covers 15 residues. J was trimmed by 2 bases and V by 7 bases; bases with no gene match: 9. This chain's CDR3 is CASKGSGVLTDTQYF. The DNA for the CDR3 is TGTGCCAGCAAAGGAAGCGGGGTGCTCACAGATACGCAGTATTTT.

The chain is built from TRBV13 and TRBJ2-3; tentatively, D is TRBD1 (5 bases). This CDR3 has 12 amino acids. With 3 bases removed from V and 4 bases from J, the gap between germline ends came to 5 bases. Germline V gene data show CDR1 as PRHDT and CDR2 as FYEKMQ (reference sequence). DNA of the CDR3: TGTGCCAGCAGCTTGGGGCCAGATACGCAGTATTTT. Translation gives CASSLGPDTQYF.

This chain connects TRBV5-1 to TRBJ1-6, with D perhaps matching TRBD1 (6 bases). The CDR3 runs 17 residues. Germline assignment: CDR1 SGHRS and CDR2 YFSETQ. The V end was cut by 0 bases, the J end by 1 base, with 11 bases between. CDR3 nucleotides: TGCGCCAGCAGCTTGGCTCCAGGGGAGTCCTATAATTCACCCCTCCACTTT. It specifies CASSLAPGESYNSPLHF. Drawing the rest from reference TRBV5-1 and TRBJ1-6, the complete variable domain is KAGVTQTPRYLIKTRGQQVTLSCSPISGHRSVSWYQQTPGQGLQFLFEYFSETQRNKGNFPGRFSGRQFSNSRSEMNVSTLELGDSALYLCASSLAPGESYNSPLHFGNGTRLTVT.